Below, 2 T cell receptor beta chains from the same sample are listed, as sequenced in a study of T cell therapy after organ transplantation. Time point specified: 20-29 weeks after completion of therapy. No cognate antigen is known for these TCRs. Using immunoSEQ multiplex PCR, the repertoire was profiled, and TCRdb retains in-frame clones only, with some absent. Of about 20,000 clones in the sample, around 83% were seen once. Sequences were derived from CD8+ T cells from blood, sampled after autologous CMV-specific T cell therapy. These receptor sequences come from a human patient who had received a solid organ transplant and had CMV disease. Some T cells may be provided by the graft donor.

V and J are TRBV9 and TRBJ2-3; 8 bases line up with TRBD2. The CDR3 covers 20 residues. Germline CDR1 and CDR2: SGDLS and YYNGEE. V trimming: 3 bases; J trimming: 1 base; junction bases outside the gene matches: 19. The CDR3 region has the DNA TGTGCCAGCAGCGACCTTGTGACTAGCGCCCCGTACACCCGCACAGATACGCAGTATTTT. Its protein product is CASSDLVTSAPYTRTDTQYF.

The chain combines TRBV7-8 with TRBJ1-1, with D uncertain. The CDR3 runs to 15 residues. V lost 4 bases and J 6 bases, leaving 18 bases between the germline ends. Germline V gene sequence: CDR1 SGHVS, CDR2 FQNEAQ. CDR3 in amino acids: CASSSSGALASEAFF. The CDR3 coding sequence is TGTGCCAGCAGCTCCTCGGGCGCGCTGGCCTCTGAAGCTTTCTTT.